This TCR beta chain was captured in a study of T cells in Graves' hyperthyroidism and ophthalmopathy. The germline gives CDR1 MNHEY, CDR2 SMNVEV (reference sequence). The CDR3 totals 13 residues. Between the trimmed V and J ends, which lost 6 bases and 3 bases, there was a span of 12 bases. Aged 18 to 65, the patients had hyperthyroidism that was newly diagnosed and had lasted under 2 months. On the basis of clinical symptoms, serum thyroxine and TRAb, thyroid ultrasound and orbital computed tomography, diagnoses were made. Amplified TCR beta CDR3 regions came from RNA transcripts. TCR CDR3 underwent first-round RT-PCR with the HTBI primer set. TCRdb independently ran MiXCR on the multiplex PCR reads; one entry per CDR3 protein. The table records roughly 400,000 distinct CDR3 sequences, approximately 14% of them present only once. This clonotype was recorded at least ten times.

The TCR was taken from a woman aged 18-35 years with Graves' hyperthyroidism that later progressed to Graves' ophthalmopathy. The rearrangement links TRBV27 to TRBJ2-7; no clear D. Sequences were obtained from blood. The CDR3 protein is CASSQQGLYEQYF. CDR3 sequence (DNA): TGTGCCAGCAGCCAACAAGGTCTCTACGAGCAGTACTTC.